This T cell receptor beta chain was found in a study of a mutant IDH1 vaccine in newly diagnosed glioma. Study in general: Among treated patients, about 62% were male and around 40% female, and mean age was around 40 years. Prior therapy was radiotherapy, temozolomide, or both; most received both.

Profiling relied on immunoSEQ multiplex PCR, and the TCRdb table lists in-frame clones only, not all of them. The sample holds about 55,000 clones, 80% to 85% seen once. Time point: week 35, safety follow-up. The content of each vaccine dose was 300 ug of mutant IDH1 20-mer peptide, and topical imiquimod accompanied it. Of note for this clone: Antigen specificity is unknown.

Trimming removed 4 bases from V and 7 bases from J, with 10 bases in between. The CDR3 is made up of 12 amino acids. Germline V gene data show CDR1 as SEHNR and CDR2 as FQNEAQ (reference sequence). The sequence was obtained from a young woman with glioma. Source: PBMCs, taken from a glioma patient whose treatment included an IDH1 peptide vaccine. V gene TRBV7-9 combines with J gene TRBJ1-2, with D possibly TRBD1 on 5 matching bases. The CDR3 is CASSYYTGGYTF. The CDR3 nucleotides read TGTGCCAGCAGCTATTATACAGGTGGCTACACCTTC.